These 10 T cell receptor beta chains came from one sample sequenced in a study of blood T cell repertoires in COVID-19 (dated by TCRdb to 2018 to 2020). Library prep was done by the immunoSEQ multiplex PCR assay. TCRdb's version of the immuneACCESS table is confined to in-frame rearrangements and falls short of the full clone set. An unresolved V gene accounts for under half of the shortfall where checked; the remainder is of unknown origin. Recorded for this sample are approximately 210,000 clones; about 90% of them occurred a single time. 6.5% to 9.5% of the sample is held by the ten biggest clonotypes. Material: PBMCs or T cells enriched from blood (not recorded which). The receptor set was obtained from a woman between 18 and 30 years old who had recovered from COVID-19.

The V gene is TRBV28, the J gene TRBJ2-2; 8 bases are a match to TRBD2. The germline V gene has CDR1 MDHEN and CDR2 SYDVKM. The CDR3 loop spans 15 amino acids. V lost 5 bases and J lost 2; bases outside the gene matches: 4. CDR3 protein: CASSPGGVNTGELFF. CDR3 coding DNA: TGTGCCAGCAGTCCGGGGGGGGTTAACACCGGGGAGCTGTTTTTT.

This clone turned up a few times. The chain employs TRBV5-1 and TRBJ1-2; 7 bases are a match to TRBD1. CDR1 is SGHRS and CDR2 is YFSETQ in the germline V gene. V shed 7 bases, J shed 4 bases, and the junction held 13 bases outside the gene matches. The CDR3 spans 15 residues. The CDR3 DNA reads TGCGCCAGCGGTCCACTGGGACAGACCCTCTATGGCTACACCTTC. The encoded protein is CASGPLGQTLYGYTF.

This clone has more than one count but fewer than ten. The rearrangement links TRBV6-5 to TRBJ2-7; D might be TRBD2 (6 bases). The germline V gene has CDR1 MNHEY and CDR2 SVGAGI. Deletions cut 1 base from V and 1 base from J, with 11 bases between. The CDR3 contains 15 residues. CDR3: CASSYWQGGSYEQYF. The CDR3 DNA reads as TGTGCCAGCAGTTACTGGCAGGGAGGTTCCTACGAGCAGTACTTC.

The chain is built from TRBV28 and TRBJ1-1, with TRBD1 identical over 9 bases. The V segment lost 6 bases and the J segment 4 bases; nucleotides outside the gene matches: 9. CDR1 is MDHEN, CDR2 SYDVKM, per germline. The CDR3 loop spans 15 amino acids. This CDR3 reads CASRQGARAGTEAFF. In nucleotides, the CDR3 is TGTGCCAGCAGACAGGGGGCGCGGGCGGGCACTGAAGCTTTCTTT.

This rearrangement joins TRBV7-2 to TRBJ2-1; TRBD2 agrees at 9 bases. Germline CDR1 and CDR2: SGHTA and FQGNSA. This CDR3 has 19 amino acids. Trimming at V came to 3 bases and at J to 8 bases, leaving 20 bases not matched to a gene. For the CDR3, the DNA is TGTGCCAGCAGCTTTCTTTTGTTTGACCTAGGCGGGGGGGCTTATGAGCAGTTCTTC. Its translation: CASSFLLFDLGGGAYEQFF. Filled out from reference TRBV7-2 and TRBJ2-1, the complete variable domain reads GAGVSQSPSNKVTEKGKDVELRCDPISGHTALYWYRQSLGQGLEFLIYFQGNSAPDKSGLPSDRFSAERTGGSVSTLTIQRTQQEDSAVYLCASSFLLFDLGGGAYEQFFGPGTRLTVL.

The chain carries TRBV18 and TRBJ2-3; 7 bases align to TRBD2. J gave up 2 bases and V 5 bases, and 16 bases lay outside the gene matches. The germline V gene encodes CDR1 KGHSH and CDR2 LQKENI. This CDR3 comprises 18 residues. The CDR3 DNA reads as TGTGCCAGCTCATCGGACCGGGGAAGCGGGGAACTCACAGATACGCAGTATTTT. Protein product: CASSSDRGSGELTDTQYF.

This clone was observed once. The V and J genes are TRBV6-2 or TRBV6-3 and TRBJ2-3; D perhaps matches TRBD2 (5 bases). The V gene lost 5 bases and the J gene lost 4 bases, with 13 bases spanning the gap. There are 14 residues in the CDR3. Germline CDR1 MNHEY, CDR2 SVGEGT. CDR3 amino acids: CASSQPLGADTQYF. CDR3 DNA: TGTGCCAGCAGTCAACCACTCGGGGCAGATACGCAGTATTTT.

A single count supports this clone. This chain connects TRBV19 to TRBJ1-1; D is uncertain. The germline V gene has CDR1 LNHDA and CDR2 SQIVND (reference sequence). The CDR3 extends over 15 amino acids. Trimming removed 1 base from V and 1 base from J, with 10 bases in between. This CDR3 reads CASSIASTGNTEAFF. CDR3 DNA sequence: TGTGCCAGTAGTATAGCGTCCACGGGGAACACTGAAGCTTTCTTT.

The chain couples TRBV6-1 to TRBJ1-6, with D unresolved. This CDR3 contains 16 residues. Trimming took 4 bases from V and 7 from J, leaving 17 bases between them. Germline CDR1 reads MNHNS; CDR2 reads SASEGT. In DNA, the CDR3 is TGTGCCAGCAGTGGGGAAGGAGGGTCTAGGAATTCACCCCTCCACTTT. This translates into CASSGEGGSRNSPLHF.

The chain links TRBV4-1 to TRBJ1-2; 9 bases line up with TRBD1. The CDR3 totals 15 residues. Germline V gives CDR1 MGHRA, CDR2 YSYEKL. V was clipped by 4 bases and J by 7 bases; unmatched bases: 10. The CDR3 is CASSLTVDRGVGYTF. For the CDR3, the DNA is TGCGCCAGCAGCCTTACCGTGGACAGGGGTGTTGGCTACACCTTC.